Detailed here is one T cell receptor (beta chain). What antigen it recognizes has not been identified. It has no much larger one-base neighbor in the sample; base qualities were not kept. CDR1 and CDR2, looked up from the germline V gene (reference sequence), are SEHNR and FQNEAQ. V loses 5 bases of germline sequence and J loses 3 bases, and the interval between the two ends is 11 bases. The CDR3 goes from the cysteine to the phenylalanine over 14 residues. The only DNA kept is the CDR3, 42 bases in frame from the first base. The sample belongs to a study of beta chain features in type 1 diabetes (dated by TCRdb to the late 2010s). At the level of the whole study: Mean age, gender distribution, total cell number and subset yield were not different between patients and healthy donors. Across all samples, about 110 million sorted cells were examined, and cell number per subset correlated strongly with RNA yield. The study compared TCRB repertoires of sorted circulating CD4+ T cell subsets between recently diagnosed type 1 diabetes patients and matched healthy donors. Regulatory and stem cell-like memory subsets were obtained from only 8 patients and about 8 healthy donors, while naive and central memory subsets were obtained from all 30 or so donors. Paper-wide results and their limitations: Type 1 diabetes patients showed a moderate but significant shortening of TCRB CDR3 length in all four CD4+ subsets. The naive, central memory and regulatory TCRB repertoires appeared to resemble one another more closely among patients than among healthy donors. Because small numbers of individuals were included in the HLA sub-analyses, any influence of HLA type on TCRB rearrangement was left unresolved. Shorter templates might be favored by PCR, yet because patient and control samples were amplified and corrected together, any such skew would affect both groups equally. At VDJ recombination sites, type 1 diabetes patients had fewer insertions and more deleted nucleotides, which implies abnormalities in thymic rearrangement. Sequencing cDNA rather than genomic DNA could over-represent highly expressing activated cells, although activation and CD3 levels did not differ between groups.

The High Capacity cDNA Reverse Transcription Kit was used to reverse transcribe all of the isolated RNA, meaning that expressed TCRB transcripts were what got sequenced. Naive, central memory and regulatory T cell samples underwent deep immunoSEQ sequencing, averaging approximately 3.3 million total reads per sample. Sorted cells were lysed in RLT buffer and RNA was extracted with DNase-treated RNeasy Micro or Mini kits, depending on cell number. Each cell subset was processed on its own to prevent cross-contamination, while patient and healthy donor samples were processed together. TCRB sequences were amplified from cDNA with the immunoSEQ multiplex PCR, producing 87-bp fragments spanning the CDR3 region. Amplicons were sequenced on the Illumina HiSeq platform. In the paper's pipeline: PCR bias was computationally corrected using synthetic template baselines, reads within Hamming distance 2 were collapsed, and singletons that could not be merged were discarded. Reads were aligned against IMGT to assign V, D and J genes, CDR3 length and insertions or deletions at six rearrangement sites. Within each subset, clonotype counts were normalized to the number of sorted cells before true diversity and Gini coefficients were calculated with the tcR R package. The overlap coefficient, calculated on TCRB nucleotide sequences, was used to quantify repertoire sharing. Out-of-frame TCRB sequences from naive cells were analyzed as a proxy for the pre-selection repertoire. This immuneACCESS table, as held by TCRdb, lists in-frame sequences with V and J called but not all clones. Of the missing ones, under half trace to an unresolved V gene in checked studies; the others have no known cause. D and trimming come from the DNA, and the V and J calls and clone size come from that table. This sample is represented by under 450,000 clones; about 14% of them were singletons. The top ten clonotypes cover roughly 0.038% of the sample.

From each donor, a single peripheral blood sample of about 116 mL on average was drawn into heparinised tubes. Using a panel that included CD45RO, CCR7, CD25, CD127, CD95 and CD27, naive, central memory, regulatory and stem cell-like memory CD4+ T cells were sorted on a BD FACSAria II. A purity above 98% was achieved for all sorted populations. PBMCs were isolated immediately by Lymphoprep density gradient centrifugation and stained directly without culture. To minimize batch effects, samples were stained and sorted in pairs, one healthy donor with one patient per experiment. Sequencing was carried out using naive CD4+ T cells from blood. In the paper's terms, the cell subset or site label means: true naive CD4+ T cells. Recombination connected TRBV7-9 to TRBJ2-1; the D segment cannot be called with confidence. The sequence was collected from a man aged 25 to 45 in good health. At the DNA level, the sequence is TGTGCCAGCAGCCGACTTAAAGACTACAATGAGCAGTTCTTC. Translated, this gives CASSRLKDYNEQFF. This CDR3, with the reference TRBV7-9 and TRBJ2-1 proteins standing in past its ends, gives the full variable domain DTGVSQNPRHKITKRGQNVTFRCDPISEHNRLYWYRQTLGQGPEFLTYFQNEAQLEKSRLLSDRFSAERPKGSFSTLEIQRTEQGDSAMYLCASSRLKDYNEQFFGPGTRLTVL.